Below, 21 T cell receptor beta chains from the same sample are listed, as sequenced in a study of T cells in Graves' hyperthyroidism and ophthalmopathy. Researchers amplified the TCR beta CDR3 regions from RNA transcripts. HTBI primers were the set used in a first-round RT-PCR of the TCR CDR3. Each CDR3 protein is one row after TCRdb ran MiXCR on the multiplex PCR reads. The data show hundreds of thousands of distinct CDR3 sequences, approximately 14% seen once. Sample: blood. All receptors come from a woman in her 40s with Graves' ophthalmopathy.

The rearrangement uses TRBV9 and TRBJ1-2; tentative D call: TRBD1 (5 bases). This CDR3 spans 15 amino acids. The V end was cut by 3 bases, the J end by 4 bases, with 16 bases between. Germline CDR1 is SGDLS and CDR2 is YYNGEE. The CDR3 DNA reads as TGTGCCAGCAGCGGACCCCGTGGGGCCGTCTATGGCTACACCTTC. Translated: CASSGPRGAVYGYTF.

This clonotype was counted ten times or more. The chain employs TRBV3-1 and TRBJ2-5; unclear D gene. The germline gives CDR1 LGHDT, CDR2 YNNKEL (reference sequence). V gave up 4 bases and J gave up 2 bases, with 11 bases separating them. This CDR3 comprises 14 residues. DNA of the CDR3: TGTGCCAGCAGCCGCTTGGAAGGACAAGAGACCCAGTACTTC. As protein: CASSRLEGQETQYF.

The rearrangement links TRBV7-2 to TRBJ2-7; 8 bases map to TRBD1. V lost 4 bases, J lost 5 bases, and 7 bases stayed unmatched. CDR1 and CDR2 (germline): SGHTA, FQGNSA. The CDR3 totals 14 residues. The CDR3 is CASSYLQGVHEQYF. Written as DNA, the CDR3 is TGTGCCAGCAGCTACTTACAGGGGGTCCACGAGCAGTACTTC.

This clonotype was recorded a few times. The chain recombines TRBV20-1 with TRBJ1-2, with D maybe TRBD1 (6 bases). Trimming shortened V by 3 bases and J by 8 bases, and 16 bases separated the two germline ends. The CDR3 extends over 13 amino acids. In germline, CDR1 is DFQATT, CDR2 SNEGSKA (reference sequence). The CDR3 spells CSARDGGEEGYTF. As DNA, the CDR3 is TGCAGTGCTAGGGACGGGGGCGAGGAGGGCTACACCTTC.

This clonotype has at least ten counts. The chain employs TRBV12-5 and TRBJ2-7; 9 bases are a match to TRBD1. The CDR3 runs to 14 residues. J lost 6 bases, V lost 8 bases, and 11 bases had no gene match. In germline, CDR1 is LGHNT, CDR2 FRNRAP. CDR3 nucleotide sequence: TGTGCTAGTACCGGGACAGGGCCGGTGGGCGAGCAGTACTTC. Its translation: CASTGTGPVGEQYF.

The chain employs TRBV9 and TRBJ2-7; D may correspond to TRBD1 or TRBD2 (6 bases each). The CDR3 consists of 15 residues. Trimming pared 1 base from V and 5 bases from J, leaving 16 bases between. Germline V CDR1 and CDR2: SGDLS, YYNGEE. As DNA, the CDR3 is TGTGCCAGCAGCGTAACGGGAGACAGGTTCCACGAGCAGTACTTC. Protein product: CASSVTGDRFHEQYF.

This clonotype was seen at least ten times. In nucleotides, the CDR3 is TGCGCCAGCACTCCCGGCCCGGATCAGCCCCAGCATTTT. This gives the protein CASTPGPDQPQHF. The chain employs TRBV5-1 and TRBJ1-5; unclear D gene. Germline CDR1 reads SGHRS; CDR2 reads YFSETQ. V was shortened by 6 bases and J by 5 bases, with 12 bases between the two germline ends. The CDR3 loop spans 13 amino acids.

This clonotype was found many times. The V call is TRBV2, the J call TRBJ2-4; unclear D gene. Germline V CDR1 and CDR2: SNHLY, FYNNEI. V was clipped by 2 bases and J by 7 bases, with 0 bases between them. This CDR3 is built from 10 residues. As DNA, the CDR3 is TGTGCCAGCAGTGAAAACATTCAGTACTTC. It specifies CASSENIQYF.

The CDR3 coding sequence is TGTGCCACCAGCAGCGATGGGGGGAATCAGCCCCAGCATTTT. Translated, it gives CATSSDGGNQPQHF. V usage is TRBV15 and J usage is TRBJ1-5; possibly TRBD1 for D (5 bases). Germline V gene lookup returns CDR1 LNHNV and CDR2 YYDKDF (reference sequence). This CDR3 has 14 residues. Between the trimmed V and J ends, which lost 3 bases and 4 bases, there was a span of 10 bases.

The table lists this clonotype with many counts. V is TRBV28 and J is TRBJ2-7; perhaps TRBD1 as D (6 bases). CDR3 length equals 13 residues. V was trimmed by 0 bases and J by 12 bases, leaving 15 bases between them. CDR1 MDHEN and CDR2 SYDVKM come from the germline V gene. The CDR3 region is CASSLWTGSWVYF. In nucleotides, the CDR3 is TGTGCCAGCAGTTTATGGACAGGCTCCTGGGTGTACTTC.

The table lists this clonotype with many counts. The chain carries TRBV18 and TRBJ2-7; D may be TRBD1 or TRBD2 (5 bases each). The CDR3 is made up of 14 amino acids. V shed 0 bases and J shed 4 bases, with 10 bases lying between them. In germline, CDR1 is KGHSH, CDR2 LQKENI. The CDR3: CASSPPFEGYEQYF. Here the CDR3 DNA reads TGTGCCAGCTCACCACCATTTGAGGGGTACGAGCAGTACTTC.

The V and J genes are TRBV4-1 and TRBJ2-5, with D maybe TRBD2 (6 bases). The CDR3 runs 18 residues. Deletions cut 4 bases from V and 5 bases from J, with 26 bases between. Germline V CDR1 and CDR2: MGHRA, YSYEKL. The CDR3 is CASSPDPGLGEEGETQYF. CDR3 DNA: TGCGCCAGCAGCCCGGACCCCGGCCTTGGGGAGGAAGGGGAGACCCAGTACTTC.

This clonotype was detected many times. The genes are TRBV18 and TRBJ1-6; 8 bases fit TRBD1. The trim removed 1 base at V and 7 bases at J, leaving 0 bases unmatched. The CDR3 runs to 14 residues. Germline V CDR1 and CDR2: KGHSH, LQKENI. DNA for the CDR3: TGTGCCAGCTCACCACGGACAGGGAATTCACCCCTCCACTTT. Translation: CASSPRTGNSPLHF.

This clonotype was recorded at least ten times. The chain employs TRBV18 and TRBJ1-1; 8 bases agree with TRBD1. The CDR3 contains 15 residues. CDR1 and CDR2 from the germline V gene are KGHSH and LQKENI. V lost 3 bases, J lost 6 bases, and 9 bases stayed unmatched. The CDR3 DNA reads as TGTGCCAGCTCACCCTTCTACAGGGGGTACTCTGAAGCTTTCTTT. Translating gives CASSPFYRGYSEAFF.

This clonotype has ten or more counts. J is TRBJ2-7 and V is TRBV28, with 7 bases fitting TRBD2. The CDR3 is 14 amino acids. Trimming removed 7 bases from V and 0 bases from J; junction bases left unmatched: 6. CDR1 is MDHEN and CDR2 is SYDVKM in the germline V gene. CDR3 DNA: TGTGCCAGCACCTTAAGGACTAGCTCCTACGAGCAGTACTTC. Translation: CASTLRTSSYEQYF.

This clonotype was found many times. V and J are TRBV28 and TRBJ1-5; 8 bases align to TRBD1. Germline V gene sequence: CDR1 MDHEN, CDR2 SYDVKM. V lost 5 bases, J lost 10 bases, and 16 bases stayed unmatched. This CDR3 spans 16 amino acids. Here the CDR3 DNA reads TGTGCCAGCAGTGGAACCGGGACAGGCAGCGGGTTCCCCCAGCATTTT. It encodes CASSGTGTGSGFPQHF.

This clonotype was recorded many times. The J gene is TRBJ2-7, the V gene TRBV9; TRBD1 is a possible D gene (5 bases). Germline V gene sequence: CDR1 SGDLS, CDR2 YYNGEE. Trimming pared 0 bases from V and 2 bases from J, leaving 18 bases between. This CDR3 region has 17 residues. CDR3 in amino acids: CASSVGGGAGSPYEQYF. CDR3 in DNA: TGTGCCAGCAGCGTAGGGGGTGGGGCAGGGTCGCCCTACGAGCAGTACTTC.

This clonotype was counted many times. The genes are TRBV6-2 or TRBV6-3 and TRBJ2-7, with 8 bases aligning to TRBD2. Trimming cost V 4 bases and J 6 bases; bases outside gene matches: 14. CDR3 length: 16 amino acids. The germline V gene has CDR1 MNHEY and CDR2 SVGEGT. CDR3 sequence reads: CASSSPRTSPMIEQYF. DNA for the CDR3: TGTGCCAGCAGTTCCCCCCGGACTAGCCCTATGATCGAGCAGTACTTC.

There are many counts of this clonotype. The chain links TRBV6-2 or TRBV6-3 to TRBJ2-7, with D tentatively TRBD1 or TRBD2 (5 bases each). Trimming cost V 0 bases and J 3 bases, with 9 bases left between them. Germline values: CDR1 MNHEY, CDR2 SVGEGT. CDR3 size: 14 residues. CDR3 protein: CASSYSGTHYEQYF. For the CDR3, the DNA is TGTGCCAGCAGTTACTCCGGGACCCACTACGAGCAGTACTTC.

Ten or more counts support this clonotype. V and J are TRBV6-5 and TRBJ2-5; D is unresolved. The CDR3 runs to 15 residues. Trimming removed 0 bases at V and 4 bases at J, with 12 bases between. CDR1 is MNHEY and CDR2 is SVGAGI in the germline V gene. CDR3 bases: TGTGCCAGCAGTTACTCTTACGACCCAGCAGAGACCCAGTACTTC. This gives the protein CASSYSYDPAETQYF.

This clonotype was recorded at least ten times. The rearrangement joins TRBV28 to TRBJ1-2; D call uncertain. CDR1 is MDHEN and CDR2 is SYDVKM in the germline V gene. The CDR3 extends over 16 amino acids. Trimming took off 5 bases at V and 7 bases at J, with 23 bases between the two ends. The CDR3: CASSQLRLRRVSGYTF. As DNA, the CDR3 is TGTGCCAGCAGTCAACTAAGACTGCGAAGGGTGTCTGGCTACACCTTC.